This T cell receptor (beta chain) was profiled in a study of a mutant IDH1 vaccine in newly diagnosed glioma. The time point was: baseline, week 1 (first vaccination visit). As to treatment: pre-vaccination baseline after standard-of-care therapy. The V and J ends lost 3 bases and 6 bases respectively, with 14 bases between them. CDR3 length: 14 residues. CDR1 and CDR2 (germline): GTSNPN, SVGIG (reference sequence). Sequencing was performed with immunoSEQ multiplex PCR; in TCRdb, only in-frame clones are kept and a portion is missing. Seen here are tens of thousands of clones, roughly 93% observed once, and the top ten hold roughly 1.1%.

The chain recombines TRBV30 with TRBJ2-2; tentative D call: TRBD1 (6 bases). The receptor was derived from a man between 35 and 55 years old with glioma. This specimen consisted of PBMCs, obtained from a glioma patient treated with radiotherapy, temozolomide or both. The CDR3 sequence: CAWRGTLRAGELFF. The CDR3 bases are TGTGCCTGGAGGGGGACACTCAGGGCCGGGGAGCTGTTTTTT.